This entry features one TCR beta chain sequence. Its antigen specificity is not known. Base qualities are not at hand, and no much larger clone is one base apart. The sample originates from a study of shared clonotypes between healthy human individuals (dated by TCRdb to 2020 to 2021). Context from the whole study: Two women and a few men aged 18 to 49 years were included in the cohort. Per donor, three plates each were used for CD4 naive and CD4 memory, two for CD8 naive, and one for CD8 memory. The study deeply sequenced blood TCR repertoires of roughly five healthy adults to estimate repertoire size and the extent of clonotype sharing between individuals. To increase sequencing depth and limit assay-specific biases, TCR repertoire library preparation and sequencing were carried out by different laboratories using diverse techniques. Between about 0.9 and 9 billion PBMCs per donor were obtained by leukapheresis.

Study-level results and caveats: When several donors were compared, the shared fraction of clonotypes was approximately 5% for naive CD4, 3.5% for naive CD8, 2% to 2.5% for memory CD4, and approximately 0.4% for memory CD8. The genetic and exposure-history diversity represented was limited by the small number of donors. Pairwise subsampling indicated that sequencing depth was expected to affect the degree of clonotype sharing among donors. Sampling was restricted to blood, and TCR repertoires in tissue are likely to differ from TCR repertoires in blood. Even with the large sequencing depth, rarefaction of the sorted-subset datasets indicated that sequencing was incomplete. Compared with non-shared clonotypes, the clonotypes found in all four sorted-subset donors had higher generation probabilities. Estimated clonotype richness was generally larger for naive than for memory subsets.

CDR1 and CDR2 were assigned from the germline V gene as SGHTA and FQGNSA. V and J are trimmed by 7 bases and 2 bases, and the gene matches miss 7 bases of the junction. The CDR3 contains 14 residues, cysteine and phenylalanine counted. The kept DNA is CDR3 alone, 42 bases in frame from the first base. The donors were healthy, HIV-negative adults with no recently reported acute infections or vaccinations. Every donor was a Caucasian adult living in Nashville, Tennessee, USA. CD4+ T cells were enriched through magnetic negative selection, after which naive cells were positively selected on CD45RA and the remaining negative fraction served as the memory subset. After blood collection by leukapheresis, PBMCs were isolated using Ficoll-Histopaque density gradient centrifugation and then cryopreserved in the vapor phase of liquid nitrogen. Purity and quantity of every magnetically sorted T cell population were checked by analytical flow cytometry. Genomic DNA was isolated from each sorted fraction and quantified by UV absorbance on a Nanodrop 2000c.

TCR CDR3 regions were amplified from genomic DNA by multiplex PCR using the deep immunoSEQ assay. Genomic DNA extracted from each cell subset was distributed evenly over all wells of several immunoSEQ 96-well plates, and each plate served as one replicate. For sorted subsets, approximately 210 ng of genomic DNA, equivalent to around 29,000 T cell genomes, went into each replicate PCR. The purified libraries were quantified using a Qubit 3.0 fluorometer, sized with a Bioanalyzer 2100, and then quantified again using the KAPA Library Quantification kit. A separate single-read 150-cycle Illumina NextSeq 550 flow cell was used to sequence each immunoSEQ 96-well plate. In the paper's pipeline: Because the immunoSEQ output included only junctional sequences and no quality scores, the filtering could not be the same as the filtering used for full-length reads. To assign V/J genes and CDR3, sequences were annotated against IMGT germline references using PyIR, a Python wrapper for IgBLAST v1.9. Reads with weak V/J assignments (E-value above 1e-6), missing CDR3, stop codons, out-of-frame junctions, or ambiguous translated residues were removed. V3J clonotypes were defined as sequences sharing an identical inferred V gene, J gene, and CDR3 amino acid sequence. The percentage overlap between two repertoires was calculated by dividing the number of shared unique clonotypes by the size of the smaller repertoire. Three approaches were used to assess repertoire richness: RTK rarefaction, the Chao1 estimator, and Recon v2.1 estimates of unobserved clonotypes. Generation probabilities were computed with OLGA for all TCRbeta clonotypes obtained by the gDNA method from a handful of donors. TCRdb re-hosts the immuneACCESS table, in-frame sequences only. Its copies lack some clones; in the studies checked, an unresolved V gene accounts for under half of them, and the cause for the rest is not known. The V and J calls and clone size were taken over from that table, and D and trimming were inferred from the DNA. The sample profile shows 400,000 to 600,000 clones; 95% to 97% of them were found once. Around 0.066% of the sample is in the top ten clones.

This TCR was recovered from a woman aged 25 to 39 in good health. The material sequenced was naive CD4+ T cells sorted from blood. This sample's cell subset or site label indicates: CD45RA+ positively selected. This receptor chain uses TRBV7-2 and TRBJ2-7; the junction holds 8 bases that match TRBD2. CDR3 reads: CASTPAGGPYEQYF. The DNA sequence reads TGTGCCAGCACCCCGGCGGGAGGACCCTACGAGCAGTACTTC.